The 30 T cell receptor beta chains given below trace back to one sample, sequenced in a study of blood T cells in healthy people across ages. Sample-barcoded 5' priming and a J-beta primer mix drove a second PCR of about 6 to 11 cycles. MiXCR, applied by TCRdb to the 5' RACE reads, yields one record per CDR3 protein. The data contain around 1,900,000 distinct CDR3 sequences, 35% to 50% of them singletons. Sequenced material: blood. The receptors originated from a human donor in good health.

The V and J genes are TRBV4-3 and TRBJ2-3; D remains ambiguous. Trimming cost V 0 bases and J 6 bases, with 13 bases left between them. CDR1 LGHNA and CDR2 YSLEER come from the germline V gene. This CDR3 comprises 15 residues. CDR3 DNA: TGCGCCAGCAGCCAAGATTCCACGGTTCCCGATACGCAGTATTTT. Residues: CASSQDSTVPDTQYF.

The V gene is TRBV28, the J gene TRBJ1-2; D gene uncertain. Germline CDR1 is MDHEN and CDR2 is SYDVKM. The CDR3 spans 14 residues. Trimming took off 2 bases at V and 4 bases at J, with 11 bases between the two ends. The CDR3 loop is CASSLEGSLYGYTF. In nucleotides, the CDR3 is TGTGCCAGCAGTTTAGAAGGGTCCCTCTATGGCTACACCTTC.

This rearrangement joins TRBV4-1 to TRBJ2-1; 10 bases map to TRBD2. The ends lost 3 bases at V and 7 bases at J; junction bases unmatched: 9. The germline gives CDR1 MGHRA, CDR2 YSYEKL. The CDR3 has 16 residues. Here the CDR3 DNA reads TGCGCCAGCAGCCATGAACTAGCGGGGTTGTCGAATGAGCAGTTCTTC. Translation gives CASSHELAGLSNEQFF.

This clonotype has more than one count but fewer than ten. This chain connects TRBV4-2 to TRBJ1-2; perhaps TRBD1 as D (5 bases). The CDR3 is 15 amino acids. Per the germline V gene, CDR1 is LGHNA and CDR2 is YNFKEQ. V was pared by 1 base and J by 4 bases, with 13 bases between. The CDR3 spells CASSQGQDTTYGYTF. Here the CDR3 DNA reads TGTGCCAGCAGCCAAGGCCAGGACACCACCTATGGCTACACCTTC.

This clonotype appeared a few times. The chain links TRBV5-1 to TRBJ1-2; 8 bases line up with TRBD1. Per the germline V gene, CDR1 is SGHRS and CDR2 is YFSETQ. V shed 1 base, J shed 5 bases, and the junction held 4 bases outside the gene matches. The CDR3 consists of 14 residues. The CDR3 DNA follows: TGCGCCAGCAGCTTGATGACAGGGGAGTATGGCTACACCTTC. This encodes CASSLMTGEYGYTF.

This chain connects TRBV13 to TRBJ2-7, with D perhaps TRBD2 (6 bases). The CDR3 has 14 residues. The V and J ends lost 4 bases and 3 bases respectively, with 13 bases between them. The germline CDR1 and CDR2 sequences are PRHDT and FYEKMQ (reference sequence). This CDR3 is CASSSDRSGYEQYF. CDR3 nucleotide sequence: TGTGCCAGCAGCTCCGACCGTAGCGGCTACGAGCAGTACTTC.

In its sample, this clonotype was seen many times. The V gene is TRBV3-1, the J gene TRBJ2-3; D possibly corresponds to TRBD1 (5 bases). CDR3 size: 15 residues. Germline-derived CDR1 and CDR2 are LGHDT and YNNKEL (reference sequence). Deletions cut 1 base from V and 0 bases from J, with 8 bases between. CDR3 nucleotide sequence: TGTGCCAGCAGCCAAGTCGCAGGGAGCACAGATACGCAGTATTTT. It specifies CASSQVAGSTDTQYF.

The V and J genes are TRBV5-1 and TRBJ2-1; the D gene is possibly TRBD2 (5 bases). The CDR3 sequence is 17 residues long. The V and J ends lost 5 bases and 1 base respectively, with 19 bases between them. Germline V gives CDR1 SGHRS, CDR2 YFSETQ. This CDR3 reads CASSSGISGLSYNEQFF. CDR3 DNA sequence: TGCGCCAGCAGTTCCGGGATATCCGGCCTATCCTACAATGAGCAGTTCTTC.

Written as DNA, the CDR3 is TGTGCCACCAGCAGAGACATCGGGACAGGCGGGTTCGGCTATGGCTACACCTTC. Its protein product is CATSRDIGTGGFGYGYTF. This chain connects TRBV15 to TRBJ1-2, with TRBD1 identical over 8 bases. Per germline, CDR1 LNHNV and CDR2 YYDKDF (reference sequence). The CDR3 contains 18 residues. V shed 0 bases and J 4 bases; nucleotides not matched to a gene: 13.

The V gene is TRBV10-3, the J gene TRBJ2-5; unclear D gene. The germline V gene has CDR1 ENHRY and CDR2 SYGVKD. The CDR3 is 14 amino acids. V dropped 3 bases and J dropped 1 base, with 9 bases sitting between them. DNA for the CDR3: TGTGCCATCAGTGATTTCGGGTCCCAAGAGACCCAGTACTTC. Its protein product is CAISDFGSQETQYF.

This chain uses TRBV6-5 with TRBJ1-2; 8 bases map to TRBD1. J lost 6 bases, V lost 5 bases, and 5 bases had no gene match. The CDR3 spans 13 residues. Germline CDR1 is MNHEY and CDR2 is SVGAGI. This CDR3 reads CASSQGALNGYTF. CDR3 DNA sequence: TGTGCCAGCAGTCAGGGGGCGCTTAATGGCTACACCTTC.

This clonotype was detected only a few times. The chain employs TRBV7-9 and TRBJ2-3; 11 nucleotides align to TRBD2. The CDR3 loop spans 19 amino acids. Germline values: CDR1 SEHNR, CDR2 FQNEAQ (reference sequence). The ends lost 4 bases at V and 0 bases at J; junction bases unmatched: 12. The CDR3 sequence is CASSSPIAGGHPSTDTQYF. Written as DNA, the CDR3 is TGTGCCAGCAGCTCCCCCATAGCGGGGGGGCATCCTAGCACAGATACGCAGTATTTT.

V gene TRBV29-1 combines with J gene TRBJ2-5; D is possibly TRBD1 (6 bases). V shed 5 bases and J shed 5 bases, with 12 bases lying between them. CDR1 is SQVTM and CDR2 is ANQGSEA in the germline V gene. This CDR3 spans 12 amino acids. The DNA for the CDR3 is TGCAGCGTTTTACAGGGAGACGAGACCCAGTACTTC. Translated, it gives CSVLQGDETQYF.

The genes are TRBV29-1 and TRBJ2-5; maybe TRBD2 (5 bases). Trimming took 7 bases from V and 5 from J, leaving 26 bases between them. Germline V gene lookup returns CDR1 SQVTM and CDR2 ANQGSEA. This CDR3 spans 16 amino acids. This chain's CDR3 is CSARPPGSGTRETQYF. CDR3 coding DNA: TGCAGCGCCAGACCACCGGGGTCGGGAACACGGGAGACCCAGTACTTC. Full variable domain (remainder filled in from reference TRBV29-1 and TRBJ2-5): SAVISQKPSRDICQRGTSLTIQCQVDSQVTMMFWYRQQPGQSLTLIATANQGSEATYESGFVIDKFPISRPNLTFSTLTVSNMSPEDSSIYLCSARPPGSGTRETQYFGPGTRLLVL.

The chain combines TRBV9 with TRBJ2-1, with D perhaps matching TRBD1 or TRBD2 (5 bases each). This CDR3 contains 15 residues. With 3 bases removed from V and 3 bases from J, the gap between germline ends came to 13 bases. The germline V gene has CDR1 SGDLS and CDR2 YYNGEE. This CDR3 is CASSAGTANYNEQFF. CDR3 bases: TGTGCCAGCAGCGCCGGGACGGCAAACTACAATGAGCAGTTCTTC.

This chain uses TRBV30 with TRBJ1-1, with unresolved D. Looked up from germline, CDR1 is GTSNPN and CDR2 is SVGIG (reference sequence). The CDR3 totals 14 residues. Between the trimmed V and J ends, which lost 0 bases and 1 base, there was a span of 9 bases. CDR3 sequence (DNA): TGTGCCTGGAGTGTGGTGTCCTGGAACACTGAAGCTTTCTTT. Encoded protein: CAWSVVSWNTEAFF.

A remark on this clonotype: At one of its ends the junction is not consistent with the germline gene, which may arise from a read error. The chain joins TRBV9 to TRBJ2-7; TRBD1 is a possible D gene (5 bases). Germline V CDR1 and CDR2: SGDLS, YYNGEE. The length of the CDR3 is 14 residues. CDR3 amino acids: CASGPTQASYKQYF. Here the CDR3 DNA reads TGTGCCAGCGGACCCACACAGGCCTCCTACAAGCAGTACTTC.

This clonotype was counted only a few times. The V call is TRBV3-1, the J call TRBJ1-5; tentatively, D is TRBD1 (5 bases). V lost 1 base to trimming and J lost 3 bases, with 10 bases between them. CDR3 size: 15 residues. The germline CDR1 and CDR2 sequences are LGHDT and YNNKEL (reference sequence). The CDR3 nucleotides read TGTGCCAGCAGCCAAGCAGCGACAGCCAATCAGCCCCAGCATTTT. Its protein product is CASSQAATANQPQHF.

This clonotype was detected only once. The chain recombines TRBV11-3 with TRBJ2-4; D is perhaps TRBD1 or TRBD2 (6 bases each). The end of the DNA is better explained by TRBJ2-7, so the J call may be wrong. The CDR3 consists of 14 residues. Germline-derived CDR1 and CDR2 are SGHNT and YENEEA. This CDR3 reads CASSLWAGGGEQYF. In nucleotides, the CDR3 is TGTGCCAGCAGCTTATGGGCAGGAGGGGGCGAGCAGTACTTC.

This chain uses TRBV27 with TRBJ1-6; no reliable D call. From germline, CDR1 is MNHEY and CDR2 SMNVEV (reference sequence). The V end lost 0 bases, the J end lost 12 bases, and 6 bases lay between the germline ends. The CDR3 has 12 residues. CDR3 region: CASSLSGRPLHF. CDR3 DNA sequence: TGTGCCAGCAGTTTATCAGGGCGACCCCTCCACTTT.

The chain combines TRBV5-5 with TRBJ2-7; D possibly corresponds to TRBD1 (5 bases). V lost 5 bases and J lost 12, with 15 bases in between. This CDR3 has 11 residues. The germline V gene encodes CDR1 SGHKS and CDR2 YYEKEE (reference sequence). The CDR3 DNA reads TGTGCCAGCAGTTACCTAGGGGATCGGTACTTC. This translates into CASSYLGDRYF.

The chain has TRBV7-2 and TRBJ2-1; 9 nucleotides agree with TRBD2. V shed 3 bases and J 7 bases; nucleotides not matched to a gene: 7. The CDR3 consists of 15 residues. Germline loops: CDR1 SGHTA, CDR2 FQGNSA. For the CDR3, the DNA is TGTGCCAGCAGCTTCTTAGCGGGGGTTATGAATGAGCAGTTCTTC. Its translation is CASSFLAGVMNEQFF.

This rearrangement joins TRBV7-9 to TRBJ2-7; either TRBD1 or TRBD2 may fit D (5 bases each). With 4 bases removed from V and 0 bases from J, the gap between germline ends came to 13 bases. From germline, CDR1 is SEHNR and CDR2 FQNEAQ (reference sequence). The CDR3 runs to 15 residues. The CDR3 spells CASSSNRDPSYEQYF. CDR3 in DNA: TGTGCCAGCAGCTCGAACCGGGACCCCTCCTACGAGCAGTACTTC.

The chain joins TRBV29-1 to TRBJ2-1; a weak D match, TRBD2 (5 bases). The germline V gene has CDR1 SQVTM and CDR2 ANQGSEA. V lost 6 bases and J 7 bases, leaving 13 bases between the germline ends. The CDR3 extends over 12 amino acids. CDR3 bases: TGCAGCGTAAGAGGGCCCAGAAATGAGCAGTTCTTC. This sequence encodes CSVRGPRNEQFF.

The chain carries TRBV24-1 and TRBJ2-3; D uncertain. The germline V gene encodes CDR1 KGHDR and CDR2 SFDVKD. V lost 0 bases, J lost 1 base, and 4 bases lay in between. CDR3 size: 14 residues. DNA for the CDR3: TGTGCCACCAGTGATTTGTTTGGCACAGATACGCAGTATTTT. It yields the protein CATSDLFGTDTQYF.

This clonotype was detected only a few times. The V gene is TRBV10-3, the J gene TRBJ2-5; maybe TRBD1 (6 bases). V was shortened by 0 bases and J by 0 bases, with 14 bases between the two germline ends. CDR1 is ENHRY, CDR2 SYGVKD, per germline. The CDR3 loop spans 17 amino acids. This chain's CDR3 is CAISESRTVGYQETQYF. CDR3 sequence (DNA): TGTGCCATCAGTGAGTCGAGGACAGTTGGCTACCAAGAGACCCAGTACTTC.

V usage is TRBV7-9 and J usage is TRBJ1-2, with D maybe TRBD1 (5 bases). The V gene lost 3 bases and the J gene lost 8 bases, with 10 bases spanning the gap. The CDR3 length is 12 residues. The germline gives CDR1 SEHNR, CDR2 FQNEAQ (reference sequence). The CDR3 DNA follows: TGTGCCAGCAGCTTTGGACACGAGGGCTACACCTTC. It yields the protein CASSFGHEGYTF.

This clonotype occurred a few times. J is TRBJ2-5 and V is TRBV4-3, with 7 bases that match TRBD2. V gave up 1 base and J gave up 8 bases; unmatched junction bases: 10. This CDR3 spans 15 amino acids. Germline V gene data show CDR1 as LGHNA and CDR2 as YSLEER. The CDR3 DNA is TGCGCCAGCAGCCAAGGGGAGGGTACAGGATCTACCCAGTACTTC. Protein: CASSQGEGTGSTQYF.

The sample holds a few counts of this clonotype. The CDR3 reads CASSVVPLTNTEAFF. The CDR3 DNA follows: TGTGCCAGCAGCGTAGTCCCTCTGACGAACACTGAAGCTTTCTTT. V and J are TRBV9 and TRBJ1-1; D is uncertain. The CDR3 is 15 residues long. Per the germline V gene, CDR1 is SGDLS and CDR2 is YYNGEE. Deletions cut 0 bases from V and 1 base from J, with 10 bases between.

The genes are TRBV20-1 and TRBJ1-2, with 7 bases matching TRBD1. This CDR3 comprises 14 residues. V gave up 2 bases and J gave up 4 bases; unmatched junction bases: 7. The V gene's germline CDR1 is DFQATT and CDR2 SNEGSKA (reference sequence). The CDR3 region has the DNA TGCAGTGCTAGACCGACAGGGCTTGGCTATGGCTACACCTTC. It yields the protein CSARPTGLGYGYTF.